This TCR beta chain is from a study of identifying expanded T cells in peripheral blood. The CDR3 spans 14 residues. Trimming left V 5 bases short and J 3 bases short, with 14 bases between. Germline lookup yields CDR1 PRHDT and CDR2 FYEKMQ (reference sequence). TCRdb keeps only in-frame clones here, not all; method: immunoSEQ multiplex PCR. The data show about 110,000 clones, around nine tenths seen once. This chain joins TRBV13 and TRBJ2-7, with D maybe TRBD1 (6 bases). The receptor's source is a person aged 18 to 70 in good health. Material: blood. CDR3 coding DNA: TGTGCCAGCAGCGGTCCGGGACACGACTACGAGCAGTACTTC. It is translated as CASSGPGHDYEQYF.